This is a list of T cell receptor beta chains from one sample in a study of CD8+ T cells in alopecia areata. This table comes from immunoSEQ multiplex PCR, and its TCRdb copy is limited to in-frame clones, with some not included. This table has about 130,000 clones, roughly 58% appearing once. The sample in question was CD4+ T cells sorted from blood, obtained at week 0. Receptor source: a human donor with alopecia areata. Both conserved end residues are part of each CDR3. The D gene is left open where the match is weak. Not all rows give a size; the values are once, few, many and, for expanded clones, a class.

TRBJ2-7 TRBV5-6 . . TGTGCCAGCAGCCACTCCTACGAGCAGTACTTC CASSHSYEQYF
TRBJ2-7 TRBV4-3 . . TGCGCCAGCAGCCAAGTGTTTCGGGGGTCCTACGAGCAGTACTTC CASSQVFRGSYEQYF
TRBJ2-7 TRBV10-3 TRBD1 few TGTGCCATCAGTGAGTCGGACAGGGCCCACGAGCAGTACTTC CAISESDRAHEQYF
TRBJ2-5 TRBV15 . . TGTGCCACCAGCAGACAGGGGTTAGAGACCCAGTACTTC CATSRQGLETQYF
TRBJ2-1 TRBV5-1 . few TGCGCCAGCAGCTTGGGACTGTACAATGAGCAGTTCTTC CASSLGLYNEQFF
TRBJ1-1 TRBV27 . . TGTGCCAGCAGGAGGGTAGGGAGGACTGAAGCTTTCTTT CASRRVGRTEAFF
TRBJ1-1 TRBV4-3 . . TGCGCCAGCAGCCGTACACGGAACACTGAAGCTTTCTTT CASSRTRNTEAFF
TRBJ2-7 TRBV6-6 TRBD1 . TGTGCCAGCAGTTATCGGACAGGGGGCGCGGGTGAGCAGTACTTC CASSYRTGGAGEQYF
TRBJ2-1 TRBV15 TRBD2 . TGTGCCACCAGCAGAGTGCAGCGGGGGGGTCATGAGCAGTTCTTC CATSRVQRGGHEQFF
TRBJ2-7 TRBV30 TRBD2 few TGTGCCTCAGCGGGGGGCTACGAGCAGTACTTC CASAGGYEQYF
TRBJ2-5 TRBV7-9 TRBD2 few TGTGCCAGCAGCTTCACCGGGACTAGTAGGGAGACCCAGTACTTC CASSFTGTSRETQYF
TRBJ2-1 TRBV15 TRBD1 . TGTGCCACCAGCCCCCATACATCCCGGGACAGGGGTTACAATGAGCAGTTCTTC CATSPHTSRDRGYNEQFF
TRBJ1-2 TRBV7-2 TRBD1 . TGTGCCAGCAGCTTCCCGACAGGGGGCGGCTACACCTTC CASSFPTGGGYTF
TRBJ1-2 TRBV5-6 TRBD1 . TGTGCCAGCAGCCCTACAGGGGGCAGCTATGGCTACACCTTC CASSPTGGSYGYTF
TRBJ2-7 TRBV4-2 TRBD1 . TGTGCCAGCAGCCCGGGACAGGGGAGCTCCTACGAGCAGTACTTC CASSPGQGSSYEQYF
TRBJ2-1 TRBV7-3 TRBD1 . TGTGCCAGCAGTAGGACAGGTATAAACAATGAGCAGTTCTTC CASSRTGINNEQFF
TRBJ1-4 TRBV4-1 . . TGCGCCAGCAGCCAAGGAGCAGGGTCAGTTGCAACTAATGAAAAACTGTTTTTT CASSQGAGSVATNEKLFF
TRBJ2-7 TRBV7-2 TRBD2 few TGTGCCAGCAGCTTAGCCTATAGCGGGAGTGCTAGCTCCTACGAGCAGTACTTC CASSLAYSGSASSYEQYF
TRBJ2-7 TRBV29-1 . . TGCAGCGCCTCCGACCCGGGGACCTACGAGCAGTACTTC CSASDPGTYEQYF
TRBJ2-3 TRBV30 TRBD2 . TGTGCCTGTATCCATCTTCCACTAGCGGGGGGAGTTAGACGCGATACGCAGTATTTT CACIHLPLAGGVRRDTQYF
TRBJ1-4 TRBV2 . . TGTGCCAGCAGTGATCGGGGGTCAAGTGAAAAACTGTTTTTT CASSDRGSSEKLFF
TRBJ2-1 TRBV19 TRBD2 . TGTGCCAGTAGTGGTCTCGCGGGACTAGCGATAAATGAGCAGTTCTTC CASSGLAGLAINEQFF
TRBJ2-3 TRBV4-2 TRBD2 few TGTGCCAGCAGCCCCGGGACTAGCGGGGATCTAGATACGCAGTATTTT CASSPGTSGDLDTQYF
TRBJ2-7 TRBV7-2 . few TGTGCCAGCAGCCCACGGGGTGTCTACGAGCAGTACTTC CASSPRGVYEQYF
TRBJ2-5 TRBV5-4 . . TGTGCCAGCAGCTCACCGCAAGAGACCCAGTACTTC CASSSPQETQYF
TRBJ2-5 TRBV9 . once TGTGCCAGCACCCCCAAATCCCATCCGGAGACCCAGTACTTC CASTPKSHPETQYF
TRBJ2-1 TRBV5-4 . few TGTGCCAGCAGCTTCCGCGATGAGCAGTTCTTC CASSFRDEQFF